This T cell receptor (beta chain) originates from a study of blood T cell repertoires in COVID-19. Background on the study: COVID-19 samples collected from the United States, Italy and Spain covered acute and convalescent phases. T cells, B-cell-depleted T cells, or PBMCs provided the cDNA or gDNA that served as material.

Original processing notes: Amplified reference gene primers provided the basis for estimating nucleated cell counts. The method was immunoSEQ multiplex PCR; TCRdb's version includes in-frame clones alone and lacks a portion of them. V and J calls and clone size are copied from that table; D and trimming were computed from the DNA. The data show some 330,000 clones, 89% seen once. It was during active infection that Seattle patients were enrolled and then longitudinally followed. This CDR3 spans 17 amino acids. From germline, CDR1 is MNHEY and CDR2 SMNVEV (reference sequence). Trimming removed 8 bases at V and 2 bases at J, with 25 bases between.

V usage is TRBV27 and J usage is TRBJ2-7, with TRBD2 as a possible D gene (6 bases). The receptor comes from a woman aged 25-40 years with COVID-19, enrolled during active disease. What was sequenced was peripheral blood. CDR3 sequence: CASSSRDSQGNTYEQYV. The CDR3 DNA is TGTGCCAGCTCTTCCCGGGACTCACAAGGGAATACCTACGAGCAGTACGTC.